A single sample is the source of the 15 T cell receptor beta chains below, sequenced in a study of cytomegalovirus exposure and HLA in healthy donors. The PCR had 60 Vbeta and 13 Jbeta primers. Data came from immunoSEQ multiplex PCR; TCRdb stores just in-frame clones and leaves some out. There are about 130,000 clones in the sample, with 1.5% to 2% held by the top ten. Sample: PBMCs. The receptors were sampled from a man younger than 35 in good health and CMV-seronegative.

The rearrangement uses TRBV5-4 and TRBJ2-2; D gene ambiguous. Between the trimmed V and J ends, which lost 4 bases and 6 bases, there was a span of 13 bases. The CDR3 covers 14 residues. Germline CDR1 reads SGHNT; CDR2 reads YYREEE (reference sequence). The CDR3 nucleotides read TGTGCCAGCAGCGGCAGCGTAAGCGCCGGGGAGCTGTTTTTT. Residues: CASSGSVSAGELFF.

This CDR3 is CASSLTPTSYEQYF. CDR3 DNA: TGTGCCAGCAGCTTAACACCAACATCCTACGAGCAGTACTTC. J is TRBJ2-7 and V is TRBV7-3; no clear D. The CDR3 length is 14 residues. Germline CDR1 reads SGHTA; CDR2 reads FQGTGA. The V end lost 0 bases, the J end lost 1 base, and 7 bases lay between the germline ends.

V is TRBV18 and J is TRBJ1-5; 7 nucleotides agree with TRBD1. This CDR3 is 14 amino acids long. Germline CDR1 and CDR2: KGHSH and LQKENI. The trim removed 4 bases at V and 3 bases at J, leaving 3 bases unmatched. CDR3 in DNA: TGTGCCAGCTCACGAGGGACAGTCAATCAGCCCCAGCATTTT. Encoded protein: CASSRGTVNQPQHF. Using reference TRBV18 and TRBJ1-5 for the parts outside the CDR3, the full variable domain is NAGVMQNPRHLVRRRGQEARLRCSPMKGHSHVYWYRQLPEEGLKFMVYLQKENIIDESGMPKERFSAEFPKEGPSILRIQQVVRGDSAAYFCASSRGTVNQPQHFGDGTRLSIL.

The chain recombines TRBV7-9 with TRBJ1-1; D unresolved. CDR3 length: 15 residues. Germline lookup yields CDR1 SEHNR and CDR2 FQNEAQ (reference sequence). Trimming left V 1 base short and J 0 bases short, with 9 bases between. CDR3 protein: CASSLVTAVNTEAFF. The DNA of the CDR3 is TGTGCCAGCAGCTTAGTTACAGCCGTGAACACTGAAGCTTTCTTT.

The V gene is TRBV29-1, the J gene TRBJ2-3, with a possible D match to TRBD2 (6 bases). The CDR3 loop spans 14 amino acids. V was trimmed by 7 bases and J by 2 bases, leaving 16 bases between them. Germline CDR1 is SQVTM and CDR2 is ANQGSEA. The CDR3 loop reads CSASEAGFTDTQYF. The CDR3 nucleotides read TGCAGCGCATCCGAAGCGGGTTTCACAGATACGCAGTATTTT.

The chain uses TRBV5-1 and TRBJ2-1; TRBD2 matches 9 bases. CDR1 is SGHRS, CDR2 YFSETQ, per germline. CDR3 length: 14 amino acids. In DNA, the CDR3 is TGCGCTTCGCAGGCGGGGCTAGCGGGGTATGAGCAGTTCTTC. Translating it yields CASQAGLAGYEQFF.

The gene calls are TRBV5-1 and TRBJ1-2; 8 bases are shared with TRBD1. Germline V gene lookup returns CDR1 SGHRS and CDR2 YFSETQ. J was trimmed by 4 bases and V by 1 base; bases with no gene match: 18. The CDR3 has 19 residues. Here the CDR3 reads CASSLSSGTGFSHPYGYTF. CDR3 coding DNA: TGCGCCAGCAGCTTGTCCTCCGGGACAGGTTTTTCCCACCCCTATGGCTACACCTTC.

This sequence joins TRBV7-9 and TRBJ2-2, with TRBD1 identical over 7 bases. The V gene's germline CDR1 is SEHNR and CDR2 FQNEAQ (reference sequence). The CDR3 is 16 residues long. V shed 5 bases, J shed 13 bases, and the junction held 19 bases outside the gene matches. The CDR3 region has the DNA TGTGCCAGCAGCGTGTTAGGGACAGTCCAATCCGAGGCGCTGTTTTTT. Its protein product is CASSVLGTVQSEALFF. The whole variable domain, filled in from reference TRBV7-9 and TRBJ2-2, reads DTGVSQNPRHKITKRGQNVTFRCDPISEHNRLYWYRQTLGQGPEFLTYFQNEAQLEKSRLLSDRFSAERPKGSFSTLEIQRTEQGDSAMYLCASSVLGTVQSEALFFGEGSRLTVL.

V usage is TRBV21-1 and J usage is TRBJ2-7; the listed D gene, TRBD2, was not tested against the DNA. TRBV21-1 is recorded as a pseudogene. The CDR3 is made up of 16 amino acids. As DNA, the CDR3 is TGTGCCAGCAGCTCCCCCCGGGACGGGAGCTCCTACGAGCAGTACTTC. Its translation: CASSSPRDGSSYEQYF.

This chain links TRBV28 with TRBJ1-5; maybe TRBD1 (5 bases). The V end was cut by 5 bases, the J end by 5 bases, with 16 bases between. Germline assignment: CDR1 MDHEN and CDR2 SYDVKM. The CDR3 loop spans 15 amino acids. CDR3 sequence (DNA): TGTGCCAGCAGTCGGCGGGGACTCCTGCATCAGCCCCAGCATTTT. This sequence encodes CASSRRGLLHQPQHF.

The chain is built from TRBV18 and TRBJ2-3, with unresolved D. V shed 1 base and J shed 1 base, with 3 bases lying between them. Germline CDR1 is KGHSH and CDR2 is LQKENI. The CDR3 is made up of 13 amino acids. CDR3 sequence: CASSPRGTDTQYF. Here the CDR3 DNA reads TGTGCCAGCTCACCACGAGGCACAGATACGCAGTATTTT.

This chain connects TRBV27 to TRBJ2-1; TRBD2 matches at 14 bases. The J segment lost 9 bases and the V segment lost 6 bases, leaving 4 bases of the junction unmatched. From germline, CDR1 is MNHEY and CDR2 SMNVEV (reference sequence). This CDR3 comprises 14 residues. DNA for the CDR3: TGTGCCAGCAGGGGACTAGCGGGAGTGGGTGAGCAGTTCTTC. It translates to CASRGLAGVGEQFF.

The rearrangement uses TRBV7-2 and TRBJ1-1, with a weak D call TRBD1 (5 bases). The V gene's germline CDR1 is SGHTA and CDR2 FQGNSA. The V and J ends lost 4 bases and 6 bases respectively, with 9 bases between them. The CDR3 runs to 12 residues. The CDR3 is CASSSQGPEAFF. The DNA for the CDR3 is TGTGCCAGCAGCTCCCAGGGCCCTGAAGCTTTCTTT.

The CDR3 coding sequence is TGTGCCACCCGGACAGGATCTAACTATGGCTACACCTTC. As protein: CATRTGSNYGYTF. J is TRBJ1-2 and V is TRBV6-5; 7 bases map to TRBD1. V trimming: 10 bases; J trimming: 0 bases; junction bases outside the gene matches: 5. There are 13 residues in the CDR3. CDR1 and CDR2 (germline): MNHEY, SVGAGI.

This chain uses TRBV7-9 with TRBJ2-7; D is undetermined. The V end lost 4 bases, the J end lost 3 bases, and 7 bases lay between the germline ends. This CDR3 is built from 12 residues. Germline assignment: CDR1 SEHNR and CDR2 FQNEAQ (reference sequence). The CDR3 reads CASSSSSYEQYF. Here the CDR3 DNA reads TGTGCCAGCAGCTCTTCTAGCTACGAGCAGTACTTC.